This T cell receptor (beta chain) was recorded in a study of CD8 T cells in ankylosing spondylitis. The CDR3 has 17 amino acids. V shed 3 bases and J shed 0 bases, with 13 bases lying between them. Per the germline V gene, CDR1 is SGHKS and CDR2 is YYEKEE (reference sequence). This clonotype was recorded many times. One entry per CDR3 protein results from TCRdb running MiXCR on the 5' RACE reads. The data contain about 240,000 distinct CDR3 sequences, around 7.8% of them seen just once; the ten biggest clones take up about 6.5%. V gene TRBV5-5 combines with J gene TRBJ2-6; D is ambiguous. This clonotype was obtained from a male donor with ankylosing spondylitis or in good health (not recorded which). The sequenced material came from blood, either unsorted or a sorted T cell fraction (not recorded which). The CDR3 here is CASSSPADGSGANVLTF. DNA of the CDR3: TGTGCCAGCAGCTCCCCGGCGGATGGCTCTGGGGCCAACGTCCTGACTTTC.